Only a few counts were recorded for the clone carrying this T cell receptor beta chain. Its cognate antigen is unknown. No patient had received any treatment before thyroid surgery. V gave up 3 bases and J gave up 7 bases, with 10 bases separating them. This CDR3 is 13 amino acids long. Original methodology: Researchers built a distant-metastasis classifier for papillary thyroid cancer that drew on CDR3 differences across clinicopathological groups. TCRdb re-processed the PCR reads through MiXCR. In this record, the V and J calls reflect TCRdb's handling and not the investigators' own analysis. Among around 45,000 clones, around 4% were seen once, and the ten largest hold 8.5% to 10%. The record originates from a study of metastatic and nonmetastatic thyroid tumors. Looking at the study overall: The authors compared repertoires across blood and tumor or nodule tissue from malignant and benign thyroid patients. Study-wide results and caveats: The study reportedly found significantly higher TCR beta diversity in malignant thyroid tumors than benign nodules, in blood and tumor.

This sequence joins TRBV12-3 or TRBV12-4 and TRBJ2-1; D unresolved. This receptor was identified in a female donor with papillary thyroid cancer or a benign thyroid nodule (not recorded which). Some clones in this sample may be carry-over from other donors' samples. Sample: blood. The CDR3 DNA reads TGTGCCAGCAGTTTTAGTTCGGGTAATGAGCAGTTCTTC. Encoded protein: CASSFSSGNEQFF.